Listed below are T cell receptor beta chains from one sample, sequenced in a study of T cells in pancreatic ductal adenocarcinoma. Libraries were prepared by immunoSEQ multiplex PCR; TCRdb keeps only in-frame clonotypes and omits some of them. The sample consists of 4,000 to 6,000 clones, more than 70% of them appearing once. The sequencing sample was made of pancreatic tumor tissue. The receptor source for this set is a human donor with pancreatic ductal adenocarcinoma. The CDR3 runs from the conserved cysteine through the conserved F or W. A D gene is named only where the DNA matches it firmly. Size is stated for part of the rows, as once, few or many counts, or as a class when the clone is expanded.

CDR3aa,CDR3nt,j_gene,v_gene,d_gene,abundance
CASSLGAEETQYF,TGTGCCAGCAGCTTAGGAGCGGAAGAGACCCAGTACTTC,TRBJ2-5,TRBV7-7,.,.
CASSSSQDTEAFF,TGTGCCAGCAGCTCGTCACAGGACACTGAAGCTTTCTTT,TRBJ1-1,TRBV4-2,.,.
CATRLAGAETQYF,TGTGCCACCAGACTAGCGGGGGCGGAGACCCAGTACTTC,TRBJ2-5,TRBV15,TRBD2,.
CASSYRDGFNSPLHF,TGTGCCAGCAGTTACCGGGACGGATTCAATTCACCCCTCCACTTT,TRBJ1-6,TRBV6-5,.,few
CASSLAGGGTEAFF,TGCGCCAGCAGCTTGGCCGGAGGGGGGACTGAAGCTTTCTTT,TRBJ1-1,TRBV5-1,.,.
CASSDGYQETQYF,TGTGCCAGCAGTGATGGGTACCAAGAGACCCAGTACTTC,TRBJ2-5,TRBV2,.,.
CASSLGDRGPAGPQHF,TGTGCCAGCAGCTTGGGGGACAGGGGCCCCGCGGGGCCCCAGCATTTT,TRBJ1-5,TRBV4-2,TRBD1,.
CAISVSGSSGNTIYF,TGTGCCATCAGTGTCTCGGGGAGCTCTGGAAACACCATATATTTT,TRBJ1-3,TRBV10-3,.,.
CASSDGAGFSNQPQHF,TGCGCCAGCAGTGATGGGGCAGGTTTTAGCAATCAGCCCCAGCATTTT,TRBJ1-5,TRBV10-2,.,.
CASSMGIGGYEQYF,TGTGCCAGTAGTATGGGAATAGGGGGCTACGAGCAGTACTTC,TRBJ2-7,TRBV19,.,.
CASRPQVGGGADTQYF,TGTGCCAGTAGACCACAGGTAGGAGGCGGGGCAGATACGCAGTATTTT,TRBJ2-3,TRBV4-2,.,.
CASSLDYSPLHF,TGTGCCAGCAGCTTAGACTATTCACCCCTCCACTTT,TRBJ1-6,TRBV11-2,.,.
CASSDRENTEAFF,TGTGCCAGCAGTGACAGGGAAAACACTGAAGCTTTCTTT,TRBJ1-1,TRBV2,.,.
CASSRPGQPAFTF,TGTGCCAGCTCACGACCGGGACAGCCTGCGTTCACCTTC,TRBJ1-2,TRBV18,TRBD1,once
CASSPLAGGEQYF,TGTGCCAGCAGCCCCCTAGCGGGGGGGGAGCAGTACTTC,TRBJ2-7,TRBV11-3,TRBD2,.
CASSRQVGENTIYF,TGCGCCAGCAGCCGACAGGTCGGGGAAAACACCATATATTTT,TRBJ1-3,TRBV5-1,.,.
CAITQNVEVSGNTIYF,TGTGCCATCACTCAAAACGTAGAAGTCTCTGGAAACACCATATATTTT,TRBJ1-3,TRBV10-3,.,few
CASSPTGDTDTQYF,TGTGCCAGCAGCCCGACAGGGGACACAGATACGCAGTATTTT,TRBJ2-3,TRBV7-8,TRBD1,.
CASTAWSGPYEQYF,TGTGCCAGCACCGCCTGGAGCGGACCTTACGAGCAGTACTTC,TRBJ2-7,TRBV6-1,.,.
CATKGGAVSTDTQYF,TGTGCCACCAAGGGGGGGGCGGTAAGCACAGATACGCAGTATTTT,TRBJ2-3,TRBV27,.,.
CASSGQGVNYEQYF,TGCGCCAGCAGCGGACAGGGAGTAAACTACGAGCAGTACTTC,TRBJ2-7,TRBV5-1,TRBD1,.
CASSQALGSSGNEQFF,TGCGCCAGCAGCCAAGCCTTAGGGAGTTCGGGGAATGAGCAGTTCTTC,TRBJ2-1,TRBV4-3,.,.
CASSPNSHQPQHF,TGTGCCAGCAGTCCAAACTCGCATCAGCCCCAGCATTTT,TRBJ1-5,TRBV28,.,.
CSPDGERGENNEQYF,TGCAGCCCTGACGGGGAAAGGGGCGAGAACAACGAGCAGTACTTC,TRBJ2-7,TRBV29-1,.,.
CASSQDSGGLGAFF,TGCGCCAGCAGCCAAGATTCGGGGGGATTAGGAGCTTTCTTT,TRBJ1-1,TRBV4-1,.,.
CASSIQVDSYEQYF,TGTGCCAGTAGTATCCAGGTGGACTCCTACGAGCAGTACTTC,TRBJ2-7,TRBV19,.,.
CASSLGLLGSGTPYEQYF,TGTGCCAGCAGCTTAGGACTCCTCGGCAGCGGTACCCCCTACGAGCAGTACTTC,TRBJ2-7,TRBV11-2,.,.
CASSLEATYLSYEQYF,TGCGCCAGCAGCTTGGAAGCTACCTACCTCTCCTACGAGCAGTACTTC,TRBJ2-7,TRBV5-1,.,.
CATGEDPEVGELFF,TGTGCCACAGGGGAGGACCCTGAAGTAGGGGAGCTGTTTTTT,TRBJ2-2,TRBV19,.,.
CASSFSWGTSGSYEQFF,TGTGCCAGCAGTTTTTCGTGGGGGACTAGCGGGAGCTATGAGCAGTTCTTC,TRBJ2-1,TRBV28,TRBD2,.
CASSHLDRSFGAFF,TGTGCCAGCAGCCACCTTGACAGGTCCTTTGGAGCTTTCTTT,TRBJ1-1,TRBV14,.,.
CASSTRWLGNNEQFF,TGTGCCAGTAGTACCAGATGGCTCGGGAACAATGAGCAGTTCTTC,TRBJ2-1,TRBV19,.,.
CASSEGDRLEAFF,TGTGCCAGCAGTGAGGGGGACCGCCTTGAAGCTTTCTTT,TRBJ1-1,TRBV6-1,.,few